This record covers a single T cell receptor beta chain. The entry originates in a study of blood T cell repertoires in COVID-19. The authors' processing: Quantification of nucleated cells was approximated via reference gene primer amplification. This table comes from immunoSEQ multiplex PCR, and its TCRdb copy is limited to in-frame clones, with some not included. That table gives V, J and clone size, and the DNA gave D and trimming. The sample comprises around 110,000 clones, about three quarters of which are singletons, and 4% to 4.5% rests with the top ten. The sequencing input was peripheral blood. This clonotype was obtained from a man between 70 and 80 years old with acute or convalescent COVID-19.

DNA for the CDR3: TGTGCCAGCAGCTCCCGGGACAGGGGCACAGATACGCAGTATTTT. Translated: CASSSRDRGTDTQYF. This chain joins TRBV9 and TRBJ2-3; 9 bases are a match to TRBD1. V lost 4 bases, J lost 1 base, and 4 bases stayed unmatched. The germline CDR1 and CDR2 sequences are SGDLS and YYNGEE. This CDR3 is built from 15 residues.